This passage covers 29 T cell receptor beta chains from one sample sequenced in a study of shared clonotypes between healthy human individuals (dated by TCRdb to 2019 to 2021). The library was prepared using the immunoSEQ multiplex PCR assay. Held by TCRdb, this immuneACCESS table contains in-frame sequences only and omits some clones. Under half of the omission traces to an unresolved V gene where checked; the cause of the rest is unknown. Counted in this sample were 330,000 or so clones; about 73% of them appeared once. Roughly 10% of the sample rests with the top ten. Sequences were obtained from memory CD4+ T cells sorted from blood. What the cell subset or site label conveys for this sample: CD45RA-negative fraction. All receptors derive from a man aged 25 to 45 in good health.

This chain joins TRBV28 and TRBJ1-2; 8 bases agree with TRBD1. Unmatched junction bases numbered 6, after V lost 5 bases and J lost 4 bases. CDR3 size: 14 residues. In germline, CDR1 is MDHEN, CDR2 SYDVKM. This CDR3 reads CASSAGQGGYGYTF. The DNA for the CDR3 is TGTGCCAGCAGTGCCGGACAGGGCGGCTATGGCTACACCTTC.

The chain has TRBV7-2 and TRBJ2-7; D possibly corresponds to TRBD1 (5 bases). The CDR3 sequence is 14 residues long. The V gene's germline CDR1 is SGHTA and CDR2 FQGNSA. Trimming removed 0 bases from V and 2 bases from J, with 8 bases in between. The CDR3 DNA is TGTGCCAGCAGCTTAGCGGGGCTTACCTACGAGCAGTACTTC. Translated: CASSLAGLTYEQYF.

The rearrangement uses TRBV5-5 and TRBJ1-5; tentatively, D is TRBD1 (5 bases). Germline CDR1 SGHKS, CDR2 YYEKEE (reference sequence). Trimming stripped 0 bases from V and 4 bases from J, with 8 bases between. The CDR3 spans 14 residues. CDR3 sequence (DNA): TGTGCCAGCAGCTTGGCAGGGCCGAATCAGCCCCAGCATTTT. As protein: CASSLAGPNQPQHF.

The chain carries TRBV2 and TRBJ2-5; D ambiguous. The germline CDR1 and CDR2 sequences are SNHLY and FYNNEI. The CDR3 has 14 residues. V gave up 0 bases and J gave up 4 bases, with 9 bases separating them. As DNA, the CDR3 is TGTGCCAGCAGTGAAGCGATAGGTTTAGAGACCCAGTACTTC. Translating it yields CASSEAIGLETQYF.

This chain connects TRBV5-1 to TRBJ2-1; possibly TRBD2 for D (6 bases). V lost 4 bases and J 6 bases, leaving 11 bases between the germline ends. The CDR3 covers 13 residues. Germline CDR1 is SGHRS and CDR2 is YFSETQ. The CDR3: CASSMGLSNEQFF. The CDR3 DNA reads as TGCGCCAGCAGCATGGGACTGAGCAATGAGCAGTTCTTC.

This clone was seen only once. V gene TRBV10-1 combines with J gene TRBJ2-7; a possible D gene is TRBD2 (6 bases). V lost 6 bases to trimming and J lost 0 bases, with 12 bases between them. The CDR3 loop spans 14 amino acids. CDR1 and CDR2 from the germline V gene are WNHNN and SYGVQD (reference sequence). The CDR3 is CASSREALSYEQYF. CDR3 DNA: TGCGCCAGCAGCAGGGAGGCCCTCTCCTACGAGCAGTACTTC.

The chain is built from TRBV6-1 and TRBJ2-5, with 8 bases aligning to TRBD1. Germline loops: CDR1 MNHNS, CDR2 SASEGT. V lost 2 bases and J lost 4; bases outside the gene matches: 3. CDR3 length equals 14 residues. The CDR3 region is CASSEQGARETQYF. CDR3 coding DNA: TGTGCCAGCAGTGAACAGGGGGCTCGAGAGACCCAGTACTTC.

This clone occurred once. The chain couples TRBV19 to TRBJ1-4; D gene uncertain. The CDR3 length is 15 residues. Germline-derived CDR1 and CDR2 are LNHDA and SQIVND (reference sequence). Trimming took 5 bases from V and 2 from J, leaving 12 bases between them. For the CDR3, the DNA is TGTGCCAGTAGTTGGAGACTGCGGACTAATGAAAAACTGTTTTTT. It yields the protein CASSWRLRTNEKLFF.

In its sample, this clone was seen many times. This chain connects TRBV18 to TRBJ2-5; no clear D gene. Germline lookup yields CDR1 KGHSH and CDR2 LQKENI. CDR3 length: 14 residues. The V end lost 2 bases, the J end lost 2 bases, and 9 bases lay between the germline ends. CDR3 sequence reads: CASSPIRLQETQYF. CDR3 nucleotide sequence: TGTGCCAGCTCACCAATACGGCTTCAAGAGACCCAGTACTTC.

Written as DNA, the CDR3 is TGTGCCAGCAGCTCCAGCGGGAGCTTAAACTTCAATGAGCAGTTCTTC. Amino acids: CASSSSGSLNFNEQFF. The J gene is TRBJ2-1, the V gene TRBV9; TRBD2 aligns across 8 bases. V was pared by 4 bases and J by 6 bases, with 12 bases of the junction left unmatched. CDR3 size: 16 residues. In germline, CDR1 is SGDLS, CDR2 YYNGEE.

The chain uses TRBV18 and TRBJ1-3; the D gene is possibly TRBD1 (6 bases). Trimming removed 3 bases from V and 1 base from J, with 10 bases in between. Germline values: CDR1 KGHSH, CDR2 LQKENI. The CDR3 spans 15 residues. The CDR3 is CASSPQTGSGNTIYF. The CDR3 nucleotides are TGTGCCAGCTCACCGCAGACAGGTTCTGGAAACACCATATATTTT.

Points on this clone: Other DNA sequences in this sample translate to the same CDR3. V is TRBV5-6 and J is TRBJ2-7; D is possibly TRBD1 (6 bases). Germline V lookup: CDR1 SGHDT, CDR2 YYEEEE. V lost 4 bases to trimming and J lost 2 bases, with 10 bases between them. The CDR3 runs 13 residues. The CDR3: CASSPTGPYEQYF. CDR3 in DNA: TGTGCCAGCAGCCCCACAGGGCCCTACGAGCAGTACTTC.

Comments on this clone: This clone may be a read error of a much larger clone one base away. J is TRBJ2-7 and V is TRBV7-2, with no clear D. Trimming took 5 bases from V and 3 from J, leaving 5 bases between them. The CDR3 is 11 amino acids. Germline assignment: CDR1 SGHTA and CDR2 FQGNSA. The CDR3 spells CASSRIYEQYF. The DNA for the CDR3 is TGTGCCAGCAGCAGGATCTACGAGCAGTACTTC.

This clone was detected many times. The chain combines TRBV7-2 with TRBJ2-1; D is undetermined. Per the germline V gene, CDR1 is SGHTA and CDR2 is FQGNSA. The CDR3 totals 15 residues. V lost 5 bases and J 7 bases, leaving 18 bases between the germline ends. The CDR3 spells CASSPERLSVNEQFF. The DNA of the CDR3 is TGTGCCAGCAGCCCCGAGAGGCTGAGCGTGAATGAGCAGTTCTTC.

Written as DNA, the CDR3 is TGCGCCAGCATGGGAGAACAGGGTCAAACTGAAGCTTTCTTT. Its protein product is CASMGEQGQTEAFF. J is TRBJ1-1 and V is TRBV5-1; TRBD1 is a possible D gene (6 bases). The CDR3 loop spans 14 amino acids. Germline-derived CDR1 and CDR2 are SGHRS and YFSETQ. V dropped 6 bases and J dropped 5 bases, with 17 bases sitting between them.

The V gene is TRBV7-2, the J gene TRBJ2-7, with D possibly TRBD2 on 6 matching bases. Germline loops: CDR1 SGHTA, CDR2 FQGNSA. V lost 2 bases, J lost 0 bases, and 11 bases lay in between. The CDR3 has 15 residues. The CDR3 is CASSLRGSGSYEQYF. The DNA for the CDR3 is TGTGCCAGCAGCTTAAGGGGTAGCGGCTCCTACGAGCAGTACTTC.

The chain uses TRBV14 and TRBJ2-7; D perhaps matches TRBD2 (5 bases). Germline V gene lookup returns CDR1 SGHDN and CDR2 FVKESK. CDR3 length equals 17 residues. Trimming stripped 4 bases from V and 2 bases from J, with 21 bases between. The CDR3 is CASSPYSIREATYEQYF. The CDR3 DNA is TGTGCCAGCAGCCCTTATTCGATTCGGGAAGCGACCTACGAGCAGTACTTC.

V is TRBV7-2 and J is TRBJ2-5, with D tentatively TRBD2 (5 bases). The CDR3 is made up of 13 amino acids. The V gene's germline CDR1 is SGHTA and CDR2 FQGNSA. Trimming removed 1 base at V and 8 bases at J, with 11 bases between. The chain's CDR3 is CASSLVDWITQYF. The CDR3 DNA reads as TGTGCCAGCAGCTTAGTGGACTGGATAACCCAGTACTTC. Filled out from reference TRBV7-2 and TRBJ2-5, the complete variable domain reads GAGVSQSPSNKVTEKGKDVELRCDPISGHTALYWYRQSLGQGLEFLIYFQGNSAPDKSGLPSDRFSAERTGGSVSTLTIQRTQQEDSAVYLCASSLVDWITQYFGPGTRLLVL.

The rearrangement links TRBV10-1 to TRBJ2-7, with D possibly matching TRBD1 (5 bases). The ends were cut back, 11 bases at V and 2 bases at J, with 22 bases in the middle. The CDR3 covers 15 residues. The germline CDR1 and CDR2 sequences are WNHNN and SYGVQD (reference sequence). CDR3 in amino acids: CASRVFLTGPYEQYF. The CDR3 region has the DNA TGCGCCTCCAGGGTTTTTCTAACAGGACCCTACGAGCAGTACTTC.

CDR3 nucleotides: TGTGCCAGCAGCTTAGGGTACGCTGGACGGAACTCCTACGAGCAGTACTTC. Protein sequence: CASSLGYAGRNSYEQYF. The chain uses TRBV7-8 and TRBJ2-7; D gene unclear. V lost 1 base and J 0 bases, leaving 16 bases between the germline ends. The CDR3 has 17 amino acids. CDR1 is SGHVS and CDR2 is FQNEAQ in the germline V gene.

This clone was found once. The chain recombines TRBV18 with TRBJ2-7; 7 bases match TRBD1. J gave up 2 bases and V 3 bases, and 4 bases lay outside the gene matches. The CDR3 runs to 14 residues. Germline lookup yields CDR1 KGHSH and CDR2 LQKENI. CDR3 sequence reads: CASSPGTDPYEQYF. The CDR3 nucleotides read TGTGCCAGCTCACCTGGGACAGATCCCTACGAGCAGTACTTC.

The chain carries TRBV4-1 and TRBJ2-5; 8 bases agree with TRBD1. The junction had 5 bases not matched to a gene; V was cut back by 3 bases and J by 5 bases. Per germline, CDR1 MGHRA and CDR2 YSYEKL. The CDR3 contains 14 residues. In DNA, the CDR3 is TGCGCCAGCAGCCACAACCAGGGGGCGGAGACCCAGTACTTC. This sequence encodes CASSHNQGAETQYF.

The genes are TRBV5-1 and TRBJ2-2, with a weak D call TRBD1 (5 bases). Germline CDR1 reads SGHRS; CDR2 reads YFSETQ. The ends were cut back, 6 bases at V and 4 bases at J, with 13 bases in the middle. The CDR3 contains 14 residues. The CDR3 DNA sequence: TGCGCCAGCACCCCGGACACCTCCACCGGGGAGCTGTTTTTT. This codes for CASTPDTSTGELFF.

This chain's CDR3 is CASSVGQFGQFF. CDR3 sequence (DNA): TGTGCCAGCAGTGTCGGACAGTTCGGGCAGTTCTTC. The gene calls are TRBV6-1 and TRBJ2-1, with a possible D match to TRBD1 (6 bases). Germline V CDR1 and CDR2: MNHNS, SASEGT. Trimming left V 4 bases short and J 12 bases short, with 13 bases between. The CDR3 extends over 12 amino acids.

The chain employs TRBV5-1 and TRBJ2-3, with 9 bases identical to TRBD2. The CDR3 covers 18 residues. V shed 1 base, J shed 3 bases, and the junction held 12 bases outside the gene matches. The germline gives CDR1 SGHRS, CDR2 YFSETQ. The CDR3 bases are TGCGCCAGCAGCTTGAGCGGTTCGGGCGGGAGGGGAACAGATACGCAGTATTTT. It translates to CASSLSGSGGRGTDTQYF.

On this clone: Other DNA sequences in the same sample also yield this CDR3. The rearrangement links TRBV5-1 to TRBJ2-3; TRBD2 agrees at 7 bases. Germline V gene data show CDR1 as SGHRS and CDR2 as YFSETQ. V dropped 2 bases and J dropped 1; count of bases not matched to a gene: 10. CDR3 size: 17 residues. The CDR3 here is CASSLRLRELGTDTQYF. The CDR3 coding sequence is TGCGCCAGCAGCTTACGTTTGCGGGAGCTTGGCACAGATACGCAGTATTTT.

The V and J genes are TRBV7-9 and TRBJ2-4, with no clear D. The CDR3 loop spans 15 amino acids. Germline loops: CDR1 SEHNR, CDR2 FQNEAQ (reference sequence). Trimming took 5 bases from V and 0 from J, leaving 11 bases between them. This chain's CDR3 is CASSPFATAKNIQYF. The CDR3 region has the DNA TGTGCCAGCAGCCCCTTCGCGACAGCCAAAAACATTCAGTACTTC. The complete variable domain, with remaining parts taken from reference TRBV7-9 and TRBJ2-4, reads DTGVSQNPRHKITKRGQNVTFRCDPISEHNRLYWYRQTLGQGPEFLTYFQNEAQLEKSRLLSDRFSAERPKGSFSTLEIQRTEQGDSAMYLCASSPFATAKNIQYFGAGTRLSVL.

This CDR3 is CASSPTGLFYGYTF. The CDR3 nucleotides are TGTGCCAGCTCACCAACGGGACTTTTTTATGGCTACACCTTC. J is TRBJ1-2 and V is TRBV18; D possibly corresponds to TRBD1 (5 bases). Trimming pared 2 bases from V and 5 bases from J, leaving 12 bases between. The CDR3 spans 14 residues. In germline, CDR1 is KGHSH, CDR2 LQKENI.

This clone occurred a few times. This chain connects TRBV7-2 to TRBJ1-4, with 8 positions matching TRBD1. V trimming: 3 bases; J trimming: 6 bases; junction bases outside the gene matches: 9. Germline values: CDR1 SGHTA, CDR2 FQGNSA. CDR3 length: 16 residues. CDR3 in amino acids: CASSFWGTGGYEKLFF. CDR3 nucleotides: TGTGCCAGCAGCTTCTGGGGGACAGGCGGTTATGAAAAACTGTTTTTT.